This is a list of T cell receptor beta chains from one sample in a study of CD8+ T cells in alopecia areata. Profiled with immunoSEQ multiplex PCR; TCRdb holds only in-frame clones, not every one. In the table there are 150,000 to 200,000 clones, about 60% of which are singletons. The sample consisted of CD8+ T cells sorted from blood, taken at week 24, from a patient treated with tofacitinib. These receptors all stem from a human donor with alopecia areata. Each CDR3 is given with its conserved first and last residue. D genes are given only for firm matches. For some rows the clone size is stated as once, few or many, or as a class when expanded; others skip it.

TRBV27	few	TRBJ2-4	TRBD1	16	CASSQYPQGSKNIQYF	TGTGCCAGCAGCCAATACCCACAGGGGAGCAAAAACATTCAGTACTTC
TRBV5-4	few	TRBJ1-1	-	14	CASSLGGVTTEAFF	TGTGCCAGCAGCTTGGGTGGGGTAACCACTGAAGCTTTCTTT
TRBV7-9	-	TRBJ2-5	TRBD1	15	CASTLERDRGRTQYF	TGTGCCAGCACCCTAGAACGGGACAGGGGGCGGACCCAGTACTTC
TRBV13	few	TRBJ2-5	-	12	CASSWPGETQYF	TGTGCCAGCAGTTGGCCCGGGGAGACCCAGTACTTC
TRBV29-1	few	TRBJ2-2	-	14	CSDWEEGLTGELFF	TGCAGCGATTGGGAGGAGGGGCTTACCGGGGAGCTGTTTTTT
TRBV7-9	-	TRBJ2-1	-	14	CASSQDGSYNEQFF	TGTGCCAGCAGCCAGGACGGCTCCTACAATGAGCAGTTCTTC
TRBV13	-	TRBJ1-2	-	13	CASSSTGNYGYTF	TGTGCCAGCAGCTCCACAGGAAACTATGGCTACACCTTC
TRBV30	-	TRBJ1-4	TRBD1	15	CAWRSGTGFNEKLFF	TGTGCCTGGAGGTCGGGGACAGGATTTAATGAAAAACTGTTTTTT
TRBV25-1	-	TRBJ1-2	-	12	CASRAGRDGYTF	TGTGCCAGCAGAGCCGGACGGGATGGCTACACCTTC
TRBV9	-	TRBJ2-7	-	15	CASSRGVWGRGEQYF	TGTGCCAGCAGCCGAGGAGTGTGGGGCCGAGGGGAGCAGTACTTC
TRBV2	-	TRBJ2-2	TRBD1	16	CASDGPGQGEVGELFF	TGTGCCAGCGACGGTCCGGGACAGGGGGAGGTCGGGGAGCTGTTTTTT
TRBV5-1	-	TRBJ1-5	-	15	CASSLEAGQNQPQHF	TGCGCCAGCAGCTTGGAGGCCGGGCAGAATCAGCCCCAGCATTTT
TRBV7-9	-	TRBJ2-3	TRBD1	16	CASSFRQGWSTDTQYF	TGTGCCAGCAGCTTTCGACAGGGTTGGTCGACAGATACGCAGTATTTT
TRBV5-1	-	TRBJ1-1	-	16	CASSLVWAGDHTEAFF	TGCGCCAGCAGCCTTGTCTGGGCGGGGGACCACACTGAAGCTTTCTTT
TRBV7-8	few	TRBJ1-2	-	13	CASSLAKAWGYTF	TGTGCCAGCAGCTTAGCAAAGGCCTGGGGCTACACCTTC
TRBV10-2	-	TRBJ1-6	-	14	CASSDLDYNSPLHF	TGCGCCAGCAGTGATCTGGATTATAATTCACCCCTCCACTTT
TRBV18	-	TRBJ2-2	TRBD1	19	CASSDQGETHTIITGELFF	TGTGCCAGCTCAGATCAGGGGGAAACTCACACAATTATCACCGGGGAGCTGTTTTTT
TRBV9	-	TRBJ2-7	-	13	CASSVANDDEQYF	TGTGCCAGCAGCGTAGCGAACGACGACGAGCAGTACTTC
TRBV5-6	few	TRBJ1-1	TRBD1	12	CASSTGTVTAFF	TGTGCCAGCAGCACCGGGACAGTGACGGCTTTCTTT
TRBV29-1	-	TRBJ2-2	TRBD1	13	CSAQTGSTGELFF	TGCAGCGCTCAGACAGGGTCCACCGGGGAGCTGTTTTTT
TRBV10-2	few	TRBJ2-2	-	13	CASRGRDTGELFF	TGCGCCAGCAGGGGAAGGGACACCGGGGAGCTGTTTTTT
TRBV30	-	TRBJ1-2	-	10	CALGEYGYTF	TGTGCCCTGGGGGAGTATGGCTACACCTTC
TRBV27	-	TRBJ2-5	-	14	CASSLMGYQETQYF	TGTGCCAGCAGTTTAATGGGGTACCAAGAGACCCAGTACTTC
TRBV30	few	TRBJ1-1	-	14	CAWSDTALWPEAFF	TGTGCCTGGAGTGACACAGCACTATGGCCTGAAGCTTTCTTT
TRBV9	-	TRBJ1-1	TRBD1	18	CASSVATGTEIMNTEAFF	TGTGCCAGCAGCGTAGCGACCGGGACAGAAATCATGAACACTGAAGCTTTCTTT
TRBV2	-	TRBJ2-1	TRBD2	14	CASRELAGVDEQFF	TGTGCCAGCAGGGAACTAGCGGGGGTGGATGAGCAGTTCTTC
TRBV13	-	TRBJ1-2	-	14	CASSSPARDYGYTF	TGTGCCAGCAGCTCCCCGGCTCGAGACTATGGCTACACCTTC
TRBV30	-	TRBJ2-7	TRBD2	13	CAWTGLAGFEQYF	TGTGCCTGGACAGGACTAGCGGGGTTTGAGCAGTACTTC
TRBV6-4	-	TRBJ1-2	TRBD1	14	CASRPGQGWYGYTF	TGTGCCAGCAGGCCCGGACAGGGGTGGTATGGCTACACCTTC
TRBV7-9	few	TRBJ2-7	-	12	CASSLGTNEQYF	TGTGCCAGCAGCTTAGGGACCAACGAGCAGTACTTC
TRBV7-9	-	TRBJ2-7	TRBD2	16	CASRSGTSGSSYEQYF	TGTGCCAGCAGGTCTGGGACTAGCGGGAGTTCCTACGAGCAGTACTTC
TRBV19	few	TRBJ2-3	TRBD1	14	CATRTGGFADTQYF	TGTGCCACAAGGACAGGGGGCTTCGCAGATACGCAGTATTTT
TRBV5-1	-	TRBJ2-2	TRBD1	15	CASSHRDSLTGELFF	TGCGCCAGCAGCCACCGGGACAGCCTCACCGGGGAGCTGTTTTTT
TRBV2	-	TRBJ1-1	-	16	CASSEFSGQRNTEAFF	TGTGCCAGCAGTGAATTCTCTGGACAGAGGAACACTGAAGCTTTCTTT
TRBV5-1	-	TRBJ2-7	-	13	CASSLELHDEQYF	TGCGCCAGCAGCTTGGAACTTCATGACGAGCAGTACTTC
TRBV2	-	TRBJ1-2	-	11	CASRPWNGYTF	TGTGCCAGCAGACCCTGGAACGGCTACACCTTC
TRBV7-9	few	TRBJ2-3	TRBD2	16	CASSPRTSEVGDTQYF	TGTGCCAGCAGCCCGCGGACTAGCGAGGTGGGAGATACGCAGTATTTT
TRBV6-1	-	TRBJ2-2	-	13	CASSEYGGGELFF	TGTGCCAGCAGTGAATATGGGGGAGGGGAGCTGTTTTTT
TRBV11-2	-	TRBJ2-7	-	13	CASGPRGAGEQYF	TGTGCCAGCGGCCCACGTGGGGCAGGCGAGCAGTACTTC
TRBV13	-	TRBJ2-5	-	15	CASSEQGGHQETQYF	TGTGCCAGCAGCGAACAGGGGGGGCACCAAGAGACCCAGTACTTC
TRBV30	-	TRBJ2-7	-	13	CAWHSGARVEQYF	TGTGCCTGGCATTCAGGAGCCAGGGTAGAGCAGTACTTC
TRBV9	-	TRBJ2-3	-	16	CASSASALRLADTQYF	TGTGCCAGCAGCGCCTCTGCTCTCCGGTTGGCGGATACGCAGTATTTT